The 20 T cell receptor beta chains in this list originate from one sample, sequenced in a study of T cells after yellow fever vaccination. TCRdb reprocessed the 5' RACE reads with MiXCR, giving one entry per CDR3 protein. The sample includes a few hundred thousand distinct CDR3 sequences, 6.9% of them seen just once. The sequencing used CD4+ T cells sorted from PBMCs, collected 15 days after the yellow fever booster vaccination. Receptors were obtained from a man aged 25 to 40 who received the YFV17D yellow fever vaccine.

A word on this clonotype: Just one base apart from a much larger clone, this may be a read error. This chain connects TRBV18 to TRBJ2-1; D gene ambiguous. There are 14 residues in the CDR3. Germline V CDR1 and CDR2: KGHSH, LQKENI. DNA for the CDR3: TGTGCCAGCTCACAAGGCGGCTCCGCCAATGACCAGTTCTTC. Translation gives CASSQGGSANDQFF.

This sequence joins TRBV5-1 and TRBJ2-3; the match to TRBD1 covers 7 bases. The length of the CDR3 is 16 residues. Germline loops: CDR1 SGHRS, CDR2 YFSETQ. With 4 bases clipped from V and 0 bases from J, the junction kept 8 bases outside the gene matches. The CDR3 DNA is TGCGCCAGCAGCACGGGGACAGATACTAGCACAGATACGCAGTATTTT. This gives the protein CASSTGTDTSTDTQYF.

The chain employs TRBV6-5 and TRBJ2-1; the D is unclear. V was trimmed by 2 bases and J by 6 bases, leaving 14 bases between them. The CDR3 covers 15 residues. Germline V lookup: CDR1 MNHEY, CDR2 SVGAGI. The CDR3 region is CASSYGMKALNEQFF. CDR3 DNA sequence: TGTGCCAGCAGTTACGGGATGAAGGCGCTCAATGAGCAGTTCTTC.

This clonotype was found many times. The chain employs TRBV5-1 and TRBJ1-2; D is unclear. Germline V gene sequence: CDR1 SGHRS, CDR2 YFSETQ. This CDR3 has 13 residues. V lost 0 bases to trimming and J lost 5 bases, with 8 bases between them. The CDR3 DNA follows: TGCGCCAGCAGCTTGGACGGTCCATATGGCTACACCTTC. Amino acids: CASSLDGPYGYTF.

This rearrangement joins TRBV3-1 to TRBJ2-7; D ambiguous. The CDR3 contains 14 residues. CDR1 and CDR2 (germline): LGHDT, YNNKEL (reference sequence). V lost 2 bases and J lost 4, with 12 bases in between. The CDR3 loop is CASSQIGRTYEQYF. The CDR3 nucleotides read TGTGCCAGCAGCCAAATAGGACGTACGTACGAGCAGTACTTC.

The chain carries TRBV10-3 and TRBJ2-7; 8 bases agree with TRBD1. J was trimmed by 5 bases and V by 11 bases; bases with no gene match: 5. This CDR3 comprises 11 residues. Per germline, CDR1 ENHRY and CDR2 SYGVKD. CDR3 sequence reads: CASGGDDEQYF. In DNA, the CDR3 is TGTGCCTCAGGGGGCGACGACGAGCAGTACTTC.

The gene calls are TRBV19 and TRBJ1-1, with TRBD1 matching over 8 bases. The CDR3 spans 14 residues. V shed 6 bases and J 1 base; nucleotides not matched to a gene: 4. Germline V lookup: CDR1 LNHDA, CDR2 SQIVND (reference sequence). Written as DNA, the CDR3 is TGTGCCAGTAGATCCGGACAGGGGAACACTGAAGCTTTCTTT. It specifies CASRSGQGNTEAFF.

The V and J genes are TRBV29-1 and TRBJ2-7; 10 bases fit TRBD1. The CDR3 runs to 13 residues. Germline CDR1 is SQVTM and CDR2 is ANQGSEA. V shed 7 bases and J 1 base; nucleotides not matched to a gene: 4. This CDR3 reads CSAGTGVSYEQYF. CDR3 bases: TGCAGCGCTGGGACAGGGGTGTCCTACGAGCAGTACTTC.

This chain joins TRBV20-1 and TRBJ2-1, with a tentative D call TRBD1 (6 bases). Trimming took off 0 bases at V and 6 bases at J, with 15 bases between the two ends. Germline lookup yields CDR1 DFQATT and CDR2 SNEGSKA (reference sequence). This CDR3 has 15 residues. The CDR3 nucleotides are TGCAGTGCTAGAGAAGGGACCAGGGGTGGCAATGAGCAGTTCTTC. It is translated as CSAREGTRGGNEQFF.

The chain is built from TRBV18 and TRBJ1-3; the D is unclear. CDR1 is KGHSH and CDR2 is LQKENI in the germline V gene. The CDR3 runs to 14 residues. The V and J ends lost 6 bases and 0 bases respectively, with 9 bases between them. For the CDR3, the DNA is TGTGCCAGCTCGCTTCAGGACTCTGGAAACACCATATATTTT. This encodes CASSLQDSGNTIYF.

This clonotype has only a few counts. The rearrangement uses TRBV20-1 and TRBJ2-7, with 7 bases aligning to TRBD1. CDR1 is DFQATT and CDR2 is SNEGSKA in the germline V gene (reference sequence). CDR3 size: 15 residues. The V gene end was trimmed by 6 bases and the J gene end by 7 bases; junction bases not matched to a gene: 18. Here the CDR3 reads CSATNTGTANREQYF. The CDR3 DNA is TGCAGTGCAACAAATACCGGGACAGCCAATAGGGAGCAGTACTTC.

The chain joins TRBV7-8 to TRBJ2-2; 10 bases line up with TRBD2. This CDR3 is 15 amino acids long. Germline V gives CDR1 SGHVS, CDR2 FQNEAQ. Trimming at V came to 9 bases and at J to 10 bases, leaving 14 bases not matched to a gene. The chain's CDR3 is CASHTGLAVAVELFF. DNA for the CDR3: TGTGCCAGTCATACCGGACTAGCGGTGGCCGTGGAGCTGTTTTTT.

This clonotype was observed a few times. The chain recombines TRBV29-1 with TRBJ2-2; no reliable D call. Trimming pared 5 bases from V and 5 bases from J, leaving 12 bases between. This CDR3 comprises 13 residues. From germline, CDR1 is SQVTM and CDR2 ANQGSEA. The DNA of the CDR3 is TGCAGCGTTACCTTGGTACCGACCGGGGAGCTGTTTTTT. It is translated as CSVTLVPTGELFF.

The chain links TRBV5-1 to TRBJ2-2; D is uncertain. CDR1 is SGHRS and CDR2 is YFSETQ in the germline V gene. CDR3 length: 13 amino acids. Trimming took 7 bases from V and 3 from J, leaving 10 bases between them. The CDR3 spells CASALQDTGELFF. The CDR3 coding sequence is TGCGCCAGCGCCCTTCAGGACACCGGGGAGCTGTTTTTT. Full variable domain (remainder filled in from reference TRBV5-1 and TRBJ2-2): KAGVTQTPRYLIKTRGQQVTLSCSPISGHRSVSWYQQTPGQGLQFLFEYFSETQRNKGNFPGRFSGRQFSNSRSEMNVSTLELGDSALYLCASALQDTGELFFGEGSRLTVL.

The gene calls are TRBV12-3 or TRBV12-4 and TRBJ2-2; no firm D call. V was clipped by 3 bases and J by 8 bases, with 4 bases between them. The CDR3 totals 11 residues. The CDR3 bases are TGTGCCAGCAGTTTCAGAGGGGAGCTGTTTTTT. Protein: CASSFRGELFF.

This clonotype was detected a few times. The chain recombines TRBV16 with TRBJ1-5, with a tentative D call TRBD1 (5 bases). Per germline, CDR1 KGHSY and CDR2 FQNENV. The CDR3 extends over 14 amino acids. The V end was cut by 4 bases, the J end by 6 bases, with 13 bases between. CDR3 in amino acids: CASSPTQGTQPQHF. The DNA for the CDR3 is TGTGCCAGCAGCCCGACCCAGGGAACTCAGCCCCAGCATTTT.

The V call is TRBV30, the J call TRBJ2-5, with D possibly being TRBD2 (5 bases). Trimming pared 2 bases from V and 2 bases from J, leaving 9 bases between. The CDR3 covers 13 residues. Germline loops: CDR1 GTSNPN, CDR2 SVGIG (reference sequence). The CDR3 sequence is CAWSRELQETQYF. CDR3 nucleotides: TGTGCCTGGAGTAGGGAGCTACAAGAGACCCAGTACTTC.

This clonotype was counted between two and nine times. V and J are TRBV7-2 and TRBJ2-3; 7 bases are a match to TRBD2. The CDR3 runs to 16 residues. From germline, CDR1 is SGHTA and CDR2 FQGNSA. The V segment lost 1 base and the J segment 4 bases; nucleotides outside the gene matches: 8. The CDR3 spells CASSLGRTRRSDTQYF. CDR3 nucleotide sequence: TGTGCCAGCAGCTTAGGCAGGACTAGACGCTCAGATACGCAGTATTTT.

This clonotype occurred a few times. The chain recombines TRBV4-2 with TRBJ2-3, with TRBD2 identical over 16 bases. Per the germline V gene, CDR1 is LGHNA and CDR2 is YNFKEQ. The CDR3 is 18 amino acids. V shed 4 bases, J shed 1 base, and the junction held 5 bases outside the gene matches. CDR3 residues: CASSRGLAGGPGTDTQYF. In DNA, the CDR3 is TGTGCCAGCAGCCGGGGACTAGCGGGAGGGCCTGGCACAGATACGCAGTATTTT.

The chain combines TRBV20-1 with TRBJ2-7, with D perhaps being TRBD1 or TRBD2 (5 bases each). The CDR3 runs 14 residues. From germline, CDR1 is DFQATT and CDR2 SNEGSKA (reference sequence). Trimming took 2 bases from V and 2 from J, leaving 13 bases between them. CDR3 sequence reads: CSARTGTVTYEQYF. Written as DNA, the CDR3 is TGCAGTGCTAGAACCGGGACGGTGACCTACGAGCAGTACTTC.